This entry lists 28 T cell receptor beta chains sequenced from one sample in a study of blood T cell repertoires in COVID-19. Measured with immunoSEQ multiplex PCR; TCRdb has only the in-frame clones, and not every one. The sample yields 260,000 or so clones, roughly 82% seen once. The sequencing input was peripheral blood. The receptors stem from a woman in her seventies with acute or convalescent COVID-19.

In its sample, this clone was seen a few times. The J gene is TRBJ1-5, the V gene TRBV5-6; D is ambiguous. Germline V gives CDR1 SGHDT, CDR2 YYEEEE. The V end was cut by 1 base, the J end by 5 bases, with 13 bases between. This CDR3 region has 15 residues. The CDR3 protein is CASSLKTESYQPQHF. The CDR3 DNA follows: TGTGCCAGCAGCTTGAAAACAGAATCATATCAGCCCCAGCATTTT.

This clone was seen a handful of times. The chain combines TRBV7-2 with TRBJ2-4; 13 nucleotides align to TRBD2. The junction had 13 bases not matched to a gene; V was cut back by 5 bases and J by 9 bases. The CDR3 consists of 17 residues. In germline, CDR1 is SGHTA, CDR2 FQGNSA. CDR3 DNA sequence: TGTGCCAGCAGCCCATCACTAGCGGGGGGGCCCGGATCCATTCAGTACTTC. Translating gives CASSPSLAGGPGSIQYF.

The chain links TRBV4-3 to TRBJ1-3; tentatively, D is TRBD1 (5 bases). The CDR3 sequence is 18 residues long. The V end was cut by 4 bases, the J end by 0 bases, with 19 bases between. Looked up from germline, CDR1 is LGHNA and CDR2 is YSLEER. The CDR3 sequence is CASSPSLGGGHSGNTIYF. The CDR3 nucleotides are TGCGCCAGCAGCCCCTCACTTGGGGGAGGGCACTCTGGAAACACCATATATTTT.

The V and J genes are TRBV12-3 or TRBV12-4 and TRBJ1-6; tentative D call: TRBD1 (5 bases). V gave up 4 bases and J gave up 9 bases, with 10 bases separating them. This CDR3 is built from 13 residues. CDR3 nucleotides: TGTGCCAGCAGTTCTCAAACAGGTTCACCCCTCCACTTT. It codes for CASSSQTGSPLHF.

The rearrangement uses TRBV9 and TRBJ1-3; D call uncertain. This CDR3 has 14 residues. The V gene lost 1 base and the J gene lost 3 bases, with 8 bases spanning the gap. Per the germline V gene, CDR1 is SGDLS and CDR2 is YYNGEE. The CDR3 DNA reads TGTGCCAGCAGCGTATCCGGCGGTGGAAACACCATATATTTT. Amino acid sequence: CASSVSGGGNTIYF.

Comment on this clone: The junction and the germline gene differ at one end; a read error may be behind it. The chain uses TRBV28 and TRBJ2-7, with unresolved D. This CDR3 comprises 10 residues. In germline, CDR1 is MDHEN, CDR2 SYDVKM. Here the CDR3 DNA reads TGTGCCAGCAGTTTACCGCTCGGTAACTTC. This gives the protein CASSLPLGNF.

The sample holds one count of this clone. The genes are TRBV5-5 and TRBJ1-4, with TRBD1 matching over 7 bases. Germline V gene lookup returns CDR1 SGHKS and CDR2 YYEKEE (reference sequence). CDR3 length: 15 amino acids. V shed 0 bases, J shed 5 bases, and the junction held 4 bases outside the gene matches. The CDR3 is CASSLDGTENEKLFF. The CDR3 DNA reads TGTGCCAGCAGCTTGGACGGGACAGAAAATGAAAAACTGTTTTTT.

V usage is TRBV5-1 and J usage is TRBJ2-7; D remains ambiguous. This CDR3 has 13 amino acids. V gave up 2 bases and J gave up 5 bases, with 11 bases separating them. Germline V lookup: CDR1 SGHRS, CDR2 YFSETQ. CDR3 bases: TGCGCCAGCAGCTTCCCGAATGGAGACGAGCAGTACTTC. Protein product: CASSFPNGDEQYF.

The V gene is TRBV3-1 (or the pseudogene TRBV3-2), the J gene TRBJ2-7, with D maybe TRBD2 (6 bases). This CDR3 comprises 14 residues. V was pared by 1 base and J by 6 bases, with 13 bases between. CDR1 and CDR2 from the germline V gene are LGHDT and YNNKEL (reference sequence). The CDR3 DNA is TGTGCCAGCAGCCAAGGACAGCGGGTGGTCGAGCAGTACTTC. It is translated as CASSQGQRVVEQYF.

The J gene is TRBJ2-1, the V gene TRBV4-3, with D possibly matching TRBD1 (5 bases). This CDR3 region has 15 residues. Germline V gene sequence: CDR1 LGHNA, CDR2 YSLEER. V was clipped by 0 bases and J by 6 bases, with 12 bases between them. The CDR3 is CASSQERQGFNEQFF. The CDR3 DNA is TGCGCCAGCAGCCAAGAACGGCAGGGCTTCAATGAGCAGTTCTTC.

The V and J genes are TRBV6-2 or TRBV6-3 and TRBJ1-1; tentative D call: TRBD1 (5 bases). Trimming cost V 4 bases and J 3 bases, with 12 bases left between them. The CDR3 spans 14 residues. The germline gives CDR1 MNHEY, CDR2 SVGEGT. The CDR3 sequence is CASSWNLRDTEAFF. In DNA, the CDR3 is TGTGCCAGCAGTTGGAATCTCAGGGACACTGAAGCTTTCTTT.

CDR3 amino acids: CASSIQGLAEAGELFF. CDR3 sequence (DNA): TGTGCCAGCAGTATACAGGGACTAGCGGAGGCCGGGGAGCTGTTTTTT. This chain joins TRBV3-1 (or the pseudogene TRBV3-2) and TRBJ2-2, with TRBD2 matching 11 bases. This CDR3 is 16 amino acids long. V lost 6 bases and J lost 6; bases outside the gene matches: 9. CDR1 is LGHDT and CDR2 is YNNKEL in the germline V gene (reference sequence).

This chain connects TRBV3-1 (or the pseudogene TRBV3-2) to TRBJ1-2, with D possibly matching TRBD1 (5 bases). V lost 4 bases and J 4 bases, leaving 10 bases between the germline ends. This CDR3 has 13 amino acids. The germline CDR1 and CDR2 sequences are LGHDT and YNNKEL (reference sequence). The CDR3 coding sequence is TGTGCCAGCAGCCTTCAGGGTTCCTATGGCTACACCTTC. Protein: CASSLQGSYGYTF.

Only a few counts were recorded for this clone. This chain links TRBV11-2 with TRBJ2-3, with 8 bases fitting TRBD1. The junction had 6 bases not matched to a gene; V was cut back by 5 bases and J by 2 bases. The germline gives CDR1 SGHAT, CDR2 FQNNGV. The CDR3 is 15 residues long. The CDR3 nucleotides are TGTGCCAGCAGCACCGACAGGGGCTACACAGATACGCAGTATTTT. Protein sequence: CASSTDRGYTDTQYF.

The chain combines TRBV3-1 (or the pseudogene TRBV3-2) with TRBJ2-5; 9 bases align to TRBD1. CDR3 length: 15 amino acids. V was clipped by 3 bases and J by 7 bases; unmatched bases: 9. Germline loops: CDR1 LGHDT, CDR2 YNNKEL (reference sequence). The CDR3 loop is CASSQKTGGVGTQYF. The CDR3 bases are TGTGCCAGCAGCCAGAAAACAGGGGGCGTGGGGACCCAGTACTTC.

The rearrangement uses TRBV7-9 and TRBJ1-2; weak D call: TRBD1 (5 bases). Per germline, CDR1 SEHNR and CDR2 FQNEAQ (reference sequence). The germline V and J ends were trimmed by 2 bases and 14 bases, with 18 bases remaining between them. The CDR3 runs 13 residues. CDR3 region: CASSLIAIQGRTF. CDR3 bases: TGTGCCAGCAGCTTAATAGCAATCCAGGGTCGGACCTTC. Using reference TRBV7-9 and TRBJ1-2 for the parts outside the CDR3, the full variable domain is DTGVSQNPRHKITKRGQNVTFRCDPISEHNRLYWYRQTLGQGPEFLTYFQNEAQLEKSRLLSDRFSAERPKGSFSTLEIQRTEQGDSAMYLCASSLIAIQGRTFGSGTRLTVV.

CDR3 in DNA: TGTGCCAGCAGCCGTAGACAGGGGAATGAGCAGTTCTTC. It yields the protein CASSRRQGNEQFF. V and J are TRBV7-2 and TRBJ2-1, with 8 bases matching TRBD1. V lost 5 bases to trimming and J lost 7 bases; unmatched junction nucleotides: 4. The CDR3 loop spans 13 amino acids. Germline CDR1 is SGHTA and CDR2 is FQGNSA.

This chain links TRBV19 with TRBJ1-3; D not resolved. CDR1 and CDR2 from the germline V gene are LNHDA and SQIVND (reference sequence). With 0 bases removed from V and 4 bases from J, the gap between germline ends came to 13 bases. The CDR3 extends over 16 amino acids. CDR3: CASSIEARSGGNTIYF. The CDR3 region has the DNA TGTGCCAGTAGTATAGAAGCCCGCTCGGGAGGAAACACCATATATTTT.

This clone appeared once. V is TRBV5-4 and J is TRBJ1-5; D unclear. Germline V gene sequence: CDR1 SGHNT, CDR2 YYREEE (reference sequence). The CDR3 has 15 amino acids. The V end lost 0 bases, the J end lost 1 base, and 8 bases lay between the germline ends. CDR3: CASSLGGYSNQPQHF. The CDR3 region has the DNA TGTGCCAGCAGCTTGGGAGGTTACAGCAATCAGCCCCAGCATTTT.

The chain links TRBV19 to TRBJ1-5; D gene uncertain. Trimming stripped 8 bases from V and 3 bases from J, with 11 bases between. This CDR3 comprises 13 residues. CDR1 is LNHDA and CDR2 is SQIVND in the germline V gene (reference sequence). The CDR3 coding sequence is TGTGCCAGTTCGGAGGACGTCAATCAGCCCCAGCATTTT. It yields the protein CASSEDVNQPQHF.

The chain recombines TRBV19 with TRBJ1-1; 7 positions match TRBD1. Trimming cost V 3 bases and J 4 bases; bases outside gene matches: 2. CDR1 and CDR2 from the germline V gene are LNHDA and SQIVND (reference sequence). This CDR3 spans 13 amino acids. CDR3 residues: CASSIQGGTEAFF. CDR3 DNA: TGTGCCAGTAGTATCCAGGGGGGCACTGAAGCTTTCTTT.

The chain couples TRBV7-2 to TRBJ1-5, with a weak D call TRBD1 (5 bases). The germline V gene encodes CDR1 SGHTA and CDR2 FQGNSA. CDR3 length: 14 amino acids. Trimming removed 2 bases at V and 4 bases at J, with 9 bases between. The CDR3 DNA follows: TGTGCCAGCAGCTTACAGGGTAAGAATCAGCCCCAGCATTTT. Translated, it gives CASSLQGKNQPQHF.

The V call is TRBV7-8, the J call TRBJ1-2, with 9 bases that match TRBD1. CDR3 length: 14 residues. Germline CDR1 SGHVS, CDR2 FQNEAQ. With V trimmed by 4 bases and J by 2 bases, 2 bases remained unmatched. The CDR3 nucleotides are TGTGCCAGCAGCTCGGGACAGGGAAACTATGGCTACACCTTC. This gives the protein CASSSGQGNYGYTF.

The V gene is TRBV6-1, the J gene TRBJ1-5, with a tentative D call TRBD1 (6 bases). The CDR3 covers 14 residues. Germline loops: CDR1 MNHNS, CDR2 SASEGT. Trimming took off 2 bases at V and 10 bases at J, with 15 bases between the two ends. The CDR3 DNA sequence: TGTGCCAGCAGTGAACGGGACACTACCGAACCCCAGCATTTT. This gives the protein CASSERDTTEPQHF.

The chain is built from TRBV3-1 (or the pseudogene TRBV3-2) and TRBJ1-1; D is uncertain. The germline CDR1 and CDR2 sequences are LGHDT and YNNKEL (reference sequence). The CDR3 has 14 residues. V lost 1 base to trimming and J lost 3 bases, with 9 bases between them. The CDR3 bases are TGTGCCAGCAGCCAAGTTCCCTCCGACACTGAAGCTTTCTTT. Its translation is CASSQVPSDTEAFF.

The chain couples TRBV23-1 to TRBJ2-6; the D gene is possibly TRBD1 (6 bases). TRBV23-1 is an ORF, and what it does is uncertain. Trimming removed 2 bases from V and 4 bases from J, with 21 bases in between. CDR3 length equals 19 residues. CDR3 amino acids: CASSQNGDTRPLGANVLTF. CDR3 DNA: TGCGCCAGCAGTCAAAATGGGGACACCAGACCTCTGGGGGCCAACGTCCTGACTTTC.

The chain couples TRBV7-9 to TRBJ1-4; 9 bases line up with TRBD1. There are 18 residues in the CDR3. Germline CDR1 SEHNR, CDR2 FQNEAQ (reference sequence). The J segment lost 0 bases and the V segment lost 5 bases, leaving 10 bases of the junction unmatched. DNA for the CDR3: TGTGCCAGCAGCCACGGACAGGGGAGAGGAGCAACTAATGAAAAACTGTTTTTT. Translating gives CASSHGQGRGATNEKLFF.

The V call is TRBV30, the J call TRBJ1-2; 7 bases map to TRBD1. The CDR3 is 13 amino acids. The germline V gene encodes CDR1 GTSNPN and CDR2 SVGIG (reference sequence). Trimming at V came to 5 bases and at J to 8 bases, leaving 11 bases not matched to a gene. In DNA, the CDR3 is TGTGCCTGGTCGACAGGGAAGCCGGGGGGCTACACCTTC. It translates to CAWSTGKPGGYTF.